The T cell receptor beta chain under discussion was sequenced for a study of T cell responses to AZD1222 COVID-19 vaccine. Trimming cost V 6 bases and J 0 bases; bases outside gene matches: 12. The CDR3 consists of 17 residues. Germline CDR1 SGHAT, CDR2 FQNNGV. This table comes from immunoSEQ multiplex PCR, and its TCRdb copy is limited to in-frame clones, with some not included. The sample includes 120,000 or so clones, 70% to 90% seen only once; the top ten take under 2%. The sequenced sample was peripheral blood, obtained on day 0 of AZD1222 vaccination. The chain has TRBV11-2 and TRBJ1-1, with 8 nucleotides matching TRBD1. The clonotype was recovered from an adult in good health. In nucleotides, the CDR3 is TGTGCCAGCAGTTCTCTCCCGGGACAGGCCATGAACACTGAAGCTTTCTTT. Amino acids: CASSSLPGQAMNTEAFF.